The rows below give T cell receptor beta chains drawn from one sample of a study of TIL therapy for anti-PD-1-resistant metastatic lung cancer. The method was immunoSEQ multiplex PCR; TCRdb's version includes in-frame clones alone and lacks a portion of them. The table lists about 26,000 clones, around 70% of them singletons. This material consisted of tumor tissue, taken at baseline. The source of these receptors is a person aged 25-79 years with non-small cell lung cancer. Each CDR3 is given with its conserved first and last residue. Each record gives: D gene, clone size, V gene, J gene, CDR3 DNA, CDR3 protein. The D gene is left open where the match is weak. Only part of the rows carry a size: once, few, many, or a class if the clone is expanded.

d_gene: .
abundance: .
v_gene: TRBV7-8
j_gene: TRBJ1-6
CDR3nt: TGTGCCAGCAGCTTAGTAGTTAATTCACCCCTCCACTTT
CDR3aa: CASSLVVNSPLHF

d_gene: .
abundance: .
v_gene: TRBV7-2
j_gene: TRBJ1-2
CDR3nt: TGTGCCAGCAGCTTAGCTGGTCTGCGGGGTGGCTACACCTTC
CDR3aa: CASSLAGLRGGYTF

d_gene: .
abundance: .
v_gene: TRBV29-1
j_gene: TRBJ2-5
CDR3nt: TGCAGCGTTGGGGGAGCCCTGACTATCCAAGAGACCCAGTACTTC
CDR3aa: CSVGGALTIQETQYF

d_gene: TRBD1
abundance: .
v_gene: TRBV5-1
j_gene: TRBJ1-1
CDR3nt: TGCGCCAGCAGCTTGGGTCCGACAGGGGGCTCTGAAGCTTTCTTT
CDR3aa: CASSLGPTGGSEAFF

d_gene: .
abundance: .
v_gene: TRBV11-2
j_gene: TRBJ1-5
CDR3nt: TGTGCCAGCAGCTTTGGAAACCCAAGGAATCAGCCCCAGCATTTT
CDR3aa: CASSFGNPRNQPQHF

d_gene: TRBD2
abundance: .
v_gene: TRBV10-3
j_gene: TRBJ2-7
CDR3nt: TGTGCCATCAGTGAGTCGACCGGGGGGGCTGTGCAGTACTTC
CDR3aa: CAISESTGGAVQYF

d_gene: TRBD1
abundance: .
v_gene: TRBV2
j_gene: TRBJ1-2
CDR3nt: TGTGCCAGCAGTGGCCCGGACAGGGGGTTTAATGGCTACACCTTC
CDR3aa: CASSGPDRGFNGYTF

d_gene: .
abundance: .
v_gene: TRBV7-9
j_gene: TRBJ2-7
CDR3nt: TGTGCCAGCAGGTTTGGGGGGGCGAAGCCCTACGAGCAGTACTTC
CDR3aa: CASRFGGAKPYEQYF

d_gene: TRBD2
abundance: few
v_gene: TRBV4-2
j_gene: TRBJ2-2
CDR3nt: TGTGCCAGCAGCCAAGATGGTAGCGGGGGGGCCGGGGAGCTGTTTTTT
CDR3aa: CASSQDGSGGAGELFF

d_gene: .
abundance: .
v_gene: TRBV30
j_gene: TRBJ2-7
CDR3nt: TGTGCCTGGAGCAAAGCGGACACTATCTACTCCTACGAGCAGTACTTC
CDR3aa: CAWSKADTIYSYEQYF

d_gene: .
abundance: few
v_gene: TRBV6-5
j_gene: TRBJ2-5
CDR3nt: TGTGCCAGCAGGGGACGGATCGAGGAGACCCAGTACTTC
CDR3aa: CASRGRIEETQYF

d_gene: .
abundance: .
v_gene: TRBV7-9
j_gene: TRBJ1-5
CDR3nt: TGTGCCAGCAGCTTAGCGCTCGGCGGGCAGCCCCAGCATTTT
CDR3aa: CASSLALGGQPQHF

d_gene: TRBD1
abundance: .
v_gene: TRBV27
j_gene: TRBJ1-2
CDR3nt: TGTGCCAGCACTTCGGGACAGGGCTATGGCTACACCTTC
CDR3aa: CASTSGQGYGYTF

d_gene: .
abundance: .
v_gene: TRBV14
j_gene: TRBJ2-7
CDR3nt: TGTGCCAGCAGCCAAGACTCAGGGAATCCCTACCCCTACGAGCAGTACTTC
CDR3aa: CASSQDSGNPYPYEQYF

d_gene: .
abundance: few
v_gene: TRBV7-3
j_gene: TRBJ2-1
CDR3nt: TGTGCCAGCAGCCCGAACTCCTACAATGAGCAGTTCTTC
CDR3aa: CASSPNSYNEQFF